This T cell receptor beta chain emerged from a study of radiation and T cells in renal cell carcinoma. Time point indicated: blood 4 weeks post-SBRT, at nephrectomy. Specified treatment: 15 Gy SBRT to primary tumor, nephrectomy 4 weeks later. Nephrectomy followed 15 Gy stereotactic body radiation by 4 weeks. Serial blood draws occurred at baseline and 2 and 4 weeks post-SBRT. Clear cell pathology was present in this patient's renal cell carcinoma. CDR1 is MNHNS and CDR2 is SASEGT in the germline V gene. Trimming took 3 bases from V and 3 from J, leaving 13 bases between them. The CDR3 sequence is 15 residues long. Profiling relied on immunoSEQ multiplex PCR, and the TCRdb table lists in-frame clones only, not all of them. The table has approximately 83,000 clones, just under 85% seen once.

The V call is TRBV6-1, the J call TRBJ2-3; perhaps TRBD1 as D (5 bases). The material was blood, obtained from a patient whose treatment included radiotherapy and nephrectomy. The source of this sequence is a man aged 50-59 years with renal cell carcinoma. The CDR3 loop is CASSEAQRQTDTQYF. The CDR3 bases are TGTGCCAGCAGTGAGGCCCAAAGACAGACAGATACGCAGTATTTT.